The 28 T cell receptor beta chains in this list originate from one sample, sequenced in a study of cytomegalovirus exposure and HLA in healthy donors. Amplification used 60 Vbeta primers and 13 Jbeta primers. Here immunoSEQ multiplex PCR was the method, and the copy in TCRdb shows in-frame clones only, minus some. The sample lists over 150,000 clones; approximately 80% were seen once. Sequenced input: PBMCs. These receptors were collected from a woman aged 40 to 55 in good health and CMV-seropositive.

The chain is built from TRBV4-1 and TRBJ2-1; the D is unclear. The germline CDR1 and CDR2 sequences are MGHRA and YSYEKL. Trimming left V 5 bases short and J 9 bases short, with 17 bases between. The CDR3 has 14 amino acids. The CDR3 coding sequence is TGCGCCAGCAGCTCCGTGGGTTTCCCTAGTGAGCAGTTCTTC. The encoded protein is CASSSVGFPSEQFF.

The chain links TRBV7-3 to TRBJ2-1; a weak D match, TRBD2 (5 bases). Trimming removed 1 base from V and 5 bases from J, with 12 bases in between. The CDR3 extends over 15 amino acids. From germline, CDR1 is SGHTA and CDR2 FQGTGA. The CDR3 nucleotides are TGTGCCAGCAGCTTAATTGGGAGTGCGGACAATGAGCAGTTCTTC. This translates into CASSLIGSADNEQFF.

The chain employs TRBV10-2 and TRBJ2-7, with D maybe TRBD1 (7 bases). Germline values: CDR1 WSHSY, CDR2 SAAADI. Trimming shortened V by 2 bases and J by 6 bases, and 11 bases separated the two germline ends. The CDR3 sequence is 13 residues long. The DNA for the CDR3 is TGCGCCAGCAGTGAGGGAGGGGGCGGCGAGCAGTACTTC. Translated: CASSEGGGGEQYF.

The genes are TRBV7-3 and TRBJ2-3, with TRBD1 matching over 8 bases. With V trimmed by 2 bases and J by 4 bases, 5 bases remained unmatched. The CDR3 covers 15 residues. Germline CDR1 and CDR2: SGHTA and FQGTGA. The CDR3 DNA is TGTGCCAGCAGCTTAGGGGACAGGAATTCAGATACGCAGTATTTT. Protein sequence: CASSLGDRNSDTQYF.

V and J are TRBV7-9 and TRBJ2-1; the match to TRBD2 covers 9 bases. The V segment lost 1 base and the J segment 0 bases; nucleotides outside the gene matches: 4. Germline CDR1 SEHNR, CDR2 FQNEAQ (reference sequence). CDR3 size: 17 residues. CDR3 amino acids: CASSLDWGLASYNEQFF. The CDR3, as DNA: TGTGCCAGCAGCTTAGATTGGGGACTAGCCTCCTACAATGAGCAGTTCTTC.

The genes are TRBV18 and TRBJ2-7; the D gene is possibly TRBD2 (6 bases). CDR1 KGHSH and CDR2 LQKENI come from the germline V gene. The V end lost 4 bases, the J end lost 0 bases, and 10 bases lay between the germline ends. The CDR3 has 14 residues. The CDR3 nucleotides are TGTGCCAGCTCACTCGACGGGGGCTCCTACGAGCAGTACTTC. Its protein product is CASSLDGGSYEQYF.

This rearrangement joins TRBV11-2 to TRBJ1-1, with D possibly matching TRBD1 (5 bases). The ends were cut back, 5 bases at V and 5 bases at J, with 15 bases in the middle. Germline V CDR1 and CDR2: SGHAT, FQNNGV. This CDR3 is 14 amino acids long. The CDR3 bases are TGTGCCAGCAGCCCACCGCAGGGAGGAACTGAAGCTTTCTTT. It yields the protein CASSPPQGGTEAFF.

The J gene is TRBJ2-7, the V gene TRBV28; 7 bases are shared with TRBD2. The CDR3 consists of 15 residues. V gave up 4 bases and J gave up 3 bases; unmatched junction bases: 9. From germline, CDR1 is MDHEN and CDR2 SYDVKM. This CDR3 reads CASSSRGGRGYEQYF. The CDR3 nucleotides are TGTGCCAGCAGTTCCCGTGGGGGGAGGGGCTACGAGCAGTACTTC. Full variable domain (remainder filled in from reference TRBV28 and TRBJ2-7): DVKVTQSSRYLVKRTGEKVFLECVQDMDHENMFWYRQDPGLGLRLIYFSYDVKMKEKGDIPEGYSVSREKKERFSLILESASTNQTSMYLCASSSRGGRGYEQYFGPGTRLTVT.

V and J are TRBV7-9 and TRBJ1-2; tentative D call: TRBD1 (5 bases). The CDR3 has 13 residues. The V end was cut by 6 bases, the J end by 6 bases, with 14 bases between. Germline values: CDR1 SEHNR, CDR2 FQNEAQ (reference sequence). The CDR3 here is CASRAGTIDGYTF. Here the CDR3 DNA reads TGTGCCAGCAGAGCCGGGACTATCGATGGCTACACCTTC.

The V gene is TRBV7-9, the J gene TRBJ2-5; D call uncertain. The last part of the DNA fits TRBJ2-7 better; the J call may be wrong. This CDR3 is 12 amino acids long. Germline loops: CDR1 SEHNR, CDR2 FQNEAQ (reference sequence). DNA for the CDR3: TGTGCCAGCAGCTCCAAAACGCACGAGCAGTACTTC. It specifies CASSSKTHEQYF.

The rearrangement uses TRBV15 and TRBJ2-2; weak D call: TRBD2 (6 bases). From germline, CDR1 is LNHNV and CDR2 YYDKDF (reference sequence). Deletions cut 1 base from V and 5 bases from J, with 23 bases between. The CDR3 is made up of 19 amino acids. The DNA of the CDR3 is TGTGCCACCAGCAGAGTTCGGGGGACCCAGGGTATTGGGACCGGGGAGCTGTTTTTT. This encodes CATSRVRGTQGIGTGELFF.

This chain links TRBV9 with TRBJ2-4; D may be TRBD2 (5 bases). The CDR3 is 15 residues long. Trimming took 2 bases from V and 9 from J, leaving 18 bases between them. Germline V gene lookup returns CDR1 SGDLS and CDR2 YYNGEE. CDR3 in amino acids: CASSVLAERYGIQYF. The CDR3 DNA reads TGTGCCAGCAGCGTTCTTGCGGAGCGGTACGGCATTCAGTACTTC.

This chain links TRBV6-1 with TRBJ2-7; TRBD2 agrees at 8 bases. CDR3 size: 15 residues. J lost 6 bases, V lost 4 bases, and 11 bases had no gene match. Per the germline V gene, CDR1 is MNHNS and CDR2 is SASEGT. The CDR3 reads CASSVQRESTGEQYF. The CDR3 DNA is TGTGCCAGCAGTGTGCAGCGGGAGAGTACGGGCGAGCAGTACTTC.

This sequence joins TRBV10-2 and TRBJ2-1, with TRBD2 matching over 11 bases. J gave up 9 bases and V 6 bases, and 10 bases lay outside the gene matches. This CDR3 is 15 amino acids long. Germline assignment: CDR1 WSHSY and CDR2 SAAADI. CDR3 protein: CASSLLLAGGGEQFF. For the CDR3, the DNA is TGCGCCAGCAGCCTACTCCTAGCGGGAGGAGGTGAGCAGTTCTTC.

The chain carries TRBV27 and TRBJ2-7; 9 nucleotides line up with TRBD1. From germline, CDR1 is MNHEY and CDR2 SMNVEV (reference sequence). CDR3 size: 13 residues. Trimming at V came to 4 bases and at J to 6 bases, leaving 4 bases not matched to a gene. Here the CDR3 reads CASSSDRGSEQYF. CDR3 coding DNA: TGTGCCAGCAGTTCCGACAGGGGGTCCGAGCAGTACTTC.

Notes on this clone: Its ends do not fully match the called genes, so a read error is possible. J is TRBJ2-7 and V is TRBV7-9, with a weak D call TRBD2 (6 bases). Germline loops: CDR1 SEHNR, CDR2 FQNEAQ (reference sequence). The CDR3 runs to 12 residues. Here the CDR3 reads CSSSLGRYEQYF. The CDR3 bases are TGTTCCAGCAGCTTAGGGAGGTACGAGCAGTACTTC.

The chain links TRBV7-2 to TRBJ2-5, with 9 bases that match TRBD2. The V gene's germline CDR1 is SGHTA and CDR2 FQGNSA. There are 14 residues in the CDR3. V was clipped by 11 bases and J by 2 bases; unmatched bases: 9. Here the CDR3 reads CAGSASGVQETQYF. Here the CDR3 DNA reads TGTGCCGGGAGCGCTAGCGGGGTGCAAGAGACCCAGTACTTC.

This clone is judged hyperexpanded. The chain combines TRBV5-8 with TRBJ1-4; 7 bases match TRBD1. This CDR3 comprises 16 residues. Germline V CDR1 and CDR2: SGHTS, YDEGEE. Trimming removed 4 bases from V and 0 bases from J; junction bases left unmatched: 6. CDR3 sequence reads: CASSIRQGATNEKLFF. The CDR3 DNA sequence: TGTGCCAGCAGCATTCGACAGGGAGCAACTAATGAAAAACTGTTTTTT.

The V and J genes are TRBV6-4 and TRBJ2-1, with TRBD2 matching over 9 bases. Trimming removed 4 bases from V and 7 bases from J; junction bases left unmatched: 5. CDR1 is MRHNA and CDR2 is SNTAGT in the germline V gene. CDR3 length equals 14 residues. CDR3 in amino acids: CASSVLAGINEQFF. The CDR3 DNA reads TGTGCCAGCAGTGTCCTAGCGGGGATTAATGAGCAGTTCTTC.

This chain connects TRBV5-1 to TRBJ2-1, with D maybe TRBD2 (5 bases). Per the germline V gene, CDR1 is SGHRS and CDR2 is YFSETQ. The CDR3 has 14 residues. V lost 4 bases and J 5 bases, leaving 13 bases between the germline ends. This chain's CDR3 is CASSLLELNNEQFF. Written as DNA, the CDR3 is TGCGCCAGCAGCCTACTAGAGCTCAACAATGAGCAGTTCTTC.

This clone turned up a few times. This sequence joins TRBV7-9 and TRBJ1-2; 8 bases line up with TRBD1. CDR3 length: 17 residues. V shed 4 bases and J 8 bases; nucleotides not matched to a gene: 18. Germline CDR1 reads SEHNR; CDR2 reads FQNEAQ (reference sequence). This CDR3 reads CASSSYGARRGREGYTF. The CDR3 DNA reads TGTGCCAGCAGCTCGTACGGGGCCCGCAGGGGGCGTGAAGGCTACACCTTC. Complete variable domain (other parts from reference TRBV7-9 and TRBJ1-2): DTGVSQNPRHKITKRGQNVTFRCDPISEHNRLYWYRQTLGQGPEFLTYFQNEAQLEKSRLLSDRFSAERPKGSFSTLEIQRTEQGDSAMYLCASSSYGARRGREGYTFGSGTRLTVV.

The chain carries TRBV7-9 and TRBJ2-3, with D maybe TRBD1 (6 bases). Germline CDR1 and CDR2: SEHNR and FQNEAQ (reference sequence). The V end was cut by 3 bases, the J end by 6 bases, with 10 bases between. The CDR3 contains 13 residues. CDR3 nucleotide sequence: TGTGCCAGCAGCTTGACAGGAAGGGATACGCAGTATTTT. It specifies CASSLTGRDTQYF.

V is TRBV2 and J is TRBJ2-1, with a tentative D call TRBD2 (5 bases). Germline V gene data show CDR1 as SNHLY and CDR2 as FYNNEI. Trimming stripped 10 bases from V and 5 bases from J, with 18 bases between. The CDR3 covers 14 residues. The CDR3 DNA is TGTGCCAAAGCTAGCCGACTCACTAACAATGAGCAGTTCTTC. It yields the protein CAKASRLTNNEQFF. Based on the CDR3 plus reference TRBV2 and TRBJ2-1, the full variable domain is EPEVTQTPSHQVTQMGQEVILRCVPISNHLYFYWYRQILGQKVEFLVSFYNNEISEKSEIFDDQFSVERPDGSNFTLKIRSTKLEDSAMYFCAKASRLTNNEQFFGPGTRLTVL.

The chain recombines TRBV28 with TRBJ2-7; 13 bases agree with TRBD2. Germline assignment: CDR1 MDHEN and CDR2 SYDVKM. The CDR3 is made up of 15 amino acids. Germline trimming cut 2 bases from V and 6 bases from J; bases unmatched to any gene: 4. In nucleotides, the CDR3 is TGTGCCAGCAGTTTACCACGACTAGCGGGAGGCGAGCAGTACTTC. Its translation: CASSLPRLAGGEQYF.

The chain links TRBV11-2 to TRBJ2-3; 13 bases map to TRBD2. The ends lost 6 bases at V and 0 bases at J; junction bases unmatched: 9. CDR3 length equals 18 residues. Germline CDR1 and CDR2: SGHAT and FQNNGV. DNA of the CDR3: TGTGCCAGCAGGAGGCGGACTAGCGGGAGCGCTAGCACAGATACGCAGTATTTT. This translates into CASRRRTSGSASTDTQYF.

This clone turned up a few times. The V gene is TRBV19, the J gene TRBJ2-3; 10 bases agree with TRBD2. The CDR3 sequence is 15 residues long. Germline loops: CDR1 LNHDA, CDR2 SQIVND (reference sequence). The ends lost 4 bases at V and 2 bases at J; junction bases unmatched: 3. Here the CDR3 DNA reads TGTGCCAGTAGTACTAGCGGGGGTACCACAGATACGCAGTATTTT. It yields the protein CASSTSGGTTDTQYF.

The V and J genes are TRBV19 and TRBJ2-7, with 11 bases matching TRBD2. The germline V gene encodes CDR1 LNHDA and CDR2 SQIVND (reference sequence). This CDR3 spans 16 amino acids. V lost 6 bases and J lost 3; bases outside the gene matches: 10. CDR3 amino acids: CASSRGLTSGSYEQYF. The CDR3 nucleotides are TGTGCCAGTAGCAGGGGGCTAACTAGCGGGAGCTACGAGCAGTACTTC. Filled out from reference TRBV19 and TRBJ2-7, the complete variable domain reads DGGITQSPKYLFRKEGQNVTLSCEQNLNHDAMYWYRQDPGQGLRLIYYSQIVNDFQKGDIAEGYSVSREKKESFPLTVTSAQKNPTAFYLCASSRGLTSGSYEQYFGPGTRLTVT.

V and J are TRBV14 and TRBJ2-5, with 8 positions matching TRBD2. V lost 1 base and J lost 5; bases outside the gene matches: 9. CDR3 size: 16 residues. From germline, CDR1 is SGHDN and CDR2 FVKESK. CDR3 bases: TGTGCCAGCAGCCAAGCGTGGCGGGAGGACTTCGAGACCCAGTACTTC. This codes for CASSQAWREDFETQYF.